This T cell receptor beta chain was found in a study of beta chain features in type 1 diabetes. This clone has more than one count but fewer than ten. Its antigen is not known. General study points: Moderately but significantly shorter TCRB CDR3s were found in Type 1 diabetes patients in all four CD4+ subsets. Sampled from patients, naive, central memory and Treg TCRB repertoires appeared more similar than those sampled from healthy donors.

The study reverse transcribed the entire isolated RNA, so it sequenced expressed TCRB transcripts. Sequenced by immunoSEQ multiplex PCR; TCRdb stores in-frame clones only, minus some. Among 200,000 to 300,000 clones listed, around 26% were seen once. CDR3 length equals 11 residues. V lost 4 bases to trimming and J lost 3 bases, with 6 bases between them. Germline CDR1 reads SQVTM; CDR2 reads ANQGSEA. The rearrangement uses TRBV29-1 and TRBJ2-5, with D perhaps assigned TRBD1 or TRBD2 (5 bases each). This TCR was recovered from a man aged 25 to 45 in good health. The sample taken for sequencing was central memory CD4+ T cells from blood. This CDR3 reads CSVGGEETQYF. In DNA form, the CDR3 reads TGCAGCGTTGGAGGGGAAGAGACCCAGTACTTC.